This is a list of T cell receptor beta chains from one sample in a study of T cells in Graves' hyperthyroidism and ophthalmopathy. One entry per CDR3 protein, called by TCRdb with MiXCR from the multiplex PCR reads. The data hold around 690,000 distinct CDR3 sequences, with roughly 17% observed a single time. The sample taken for sequencing was blood. These receptors came from a man aged 45-60 years with Graves' hyperthyroidism. Both conserved end residues are part of each CDR3. Fields, in order: CDR3 length, J gene, D gene, V gene, clone size, CDR3 DNA, CDR3 protein. A D gene is named only where the DNA matches it firmly. The size entry is marked missing in some rows and otherwise reads once, few, many or a size class.

cdr3_length: 15
j_call: TRBJ1-1
d_call: .
v_call: TRBV20-1
clone_size: .
cdr3_nt: TGCAGTGCTAGATCAGGGTGGTCCATGAACACTGAAGCTTTCTTT
cdr3_aa: CSARSGWSMNTEAFF

cdr3_length: 11
j_call: TRBJ1-1
d_call: .
v_call: TRBV28
clone_size: .
cdr3_nt: TGTGCCAGCAGTTTTAGGCAGAAAGCTTTCTTT
cdr3_aa: CASSFRQKAFF

cdr3_length: 14
j_call: TRBJ1-1
d_call: .
v_call: TRBV11-2
clone_size: many
cdr3_nt: TGTGCCAGCAGTTCCACCCCGGTCGGGACTGAAGCTTTCTTT
cdr3_aa: CASSSTPVGTEAFF

cdr3_length: 16
j_call: TRBJ2-7
d_call: .
v_call: TRBV20-1
clone_size: few
cdr3_nt: TGCAGTGCTGGAGATAGGCTAGCGGAAAGGGGGTCCGAGCAGTACTTC
cdr3_aa: CSAGDRLAERGSEQYF

cdr3_length: 15
j_call: TRBJ1-4
d_call: .
v_call: TRBV18
clone_size: many
cdr3_nt: TGTGCCAGCTCACGGGACGATCCCACTAATGAAAAACTGTTTTTT
cdr3_aa: CASSRDDPTNEKLFF

cdr3_length: 17
j_call: TRBJ2-2
d_call: TRBD2
v_call: TRBV10-3
clone_size: .
cdr3_nt: TGTGCCATCAGTGATTCGACTAGCGGGAGGTCCACCGGGGAGCTGTTTTTT
cdr3_aa: CAISDSTSGRSTGELFF

cdr3_length: 15
j_call: TRBJ2-5
d_call: TRBD1
v_call: TRBV29-1
clone_size: few
cdr3_nt: TGCAGCGTAGGGGGGGACAGGGGGTTACAAGAGACCCAGTACTTC
cdr3_aa: CSVGGDRGLQETQYF

cdr3_length: 14
j_call: TRBJ2-1
d_call: TRBD2
v_call: TRBV2
clone_size: once
cdr3_nt: TGTGCCAGCATCACCGGGACTAGCGAGAATTCACAGTTCTTC
cdr3_aa: CASITGTSENSQFF

cdr3_length: 13
j_call: TRBJ1-5
d_call: TRBD1
v_call: TRBV12-5
clone_size: once
cdr3_nt: TGTGCTTCGAGGGGGCTTAAGGATCAGCCCCAGCATTTT
cdr3_aa: CASRGLKDQPQHF

cdr3_length: 21
j_call: TRBJ2-6
d_call: TRBD2
v_call: TRBV11-3
clone_size: .
cdr3_nt: TGTGCCAGCAGCAGGGCGGGCTATCTAGCGGGAACTGCCTCTGGGGCCAACGTCCTGACTTTC
cdr3_aa: CASSRAGYLAGTASGANVLTF

cdr3_length: 15
j_call: TRBJ1-5
d_call: .
v_call: TRBV3-1
clone_size: many
cdr3_nt: TGTGCCAGCAGCCAAGGGGGATTTGGCAATCAGCCCCAGCATTTT
cdr3_aa: CASSQGGFGNQPQHF

cdr3_length: 15
j_call: TRBJ2-3
d_call: .
v_call: TRBV18
clone_size: .
cdr3_nt: TGTGCCAGCTCACCCTCGGTCCGGGTCCCAGATACGCAGTATTTT
cdr3_aa: CASSPSVRVPDTQYF

cdr3_length: 15
j_call: TRBJ2-1
d_call: TRBD2
v_call: TRBV28
clone_size: few
cdr3_nt: TGTGCCAGCAGTCTCCCTATAGCGGGAGCTAATGAGCAGTTCTTC
cdr3_aa: CASSLPIAGANEQFF

cdr3_length: 14
j_call: TRBJ1-5
d_call: TRBD1
v_call: TRBV6-2/TRBV6-3
clone_size: few
cdr3_nt: TGTGCCACCAGGGGACAGGGGAACAATCAGCCCCAGCATTTT
cdr3_aa: CATRGQGNNQPQHF

cdr3_length: 15
j_call: TRBJ1-1
d_call: .
v_call: TRBV15
clone_size: .
cdr3_nt: TGTGCCACCAGCGAAGAACAGGGCATTGCCACTGAAGCTTTCTTT
cdr3_aa: CATSEEQGIATEAFF

cdr3_length: 14
j_call: TRBJ2-5
d_call: .
v_call: TRBV20-1
clone_size: many
cdr3_nt: TGCAGTGCTAGCGGAACAGGGCTCAAGAAGACCCAGTACTTC
cdr3_aa: CSASGTGLKKTQYF

cdr3_length: 14
j_call: TRBJ2-7
d_call: TRBD2
v_call: TRBV19
clone_size: few
cdr3_nt: TGTGCCAGTAGTATCTTAGCGGGAAACTACGAGCAGTACTTC
cdr3_aa: CASSILAGNYEQYF

cdr3_length: 16
j_call: TRBJ2-3
d_call: TRBD2
v_call: TRBV28
clone_size: .
cdr3_nt: TGTGCCAGCAGTTTAAGCGGGGGTGGGGACACAGATACGCAGTATTTT
cdr3_aa: CASSLSGGGDTDTQYF

cdr3_length: 19
j_call: TRBJ2-1
d_call: TRBD2
v_call: TRBV5-6
clone_size: .
cdr3_nt: TGTGCCAGCAGCTTGGCTGGGACTAGCGGGAGGTGGTCCTACAATGAGCAGTTCTTC
cdr3_aa: CASSLAGTSGRWSYNEQFF

cdr3_length: 13
j_call: TRBJ1-1
d_call: .
v_call: TRBV30
clone_size: many
cdr3_nt: TGTGCCTGGAGTGTAATGGAGAACACTGAAGCTTTCTTT
cdr3_aa: CAWSVMENTEAFF

cdr3_length: 14
j_call: TRBJ1-1
d_call: .
v_call: TRBV29-1
clone_size: .
cdr3_nt: TGCAGCGTTGTGGGGAAGGGGATCAACACTGAAGCTTTCTTT
cdr3_aa: CSVVGKGINTEAFF

cdr3_length: 18
j_call: TRBJ2-4
d_call: TRBD2
v_call: TRBV5-6
clone_size: few
cdr3_nt: TGTGCCAGCAGCTTGGATCTAGCGGGACTACGAGCCAAAAACATTCAGTACTTC
cdr3_aa: CASSLDLAGLRAKNIQYF

cdr3_length: 19
j_call: TRBJ2-5
d_call: TRBD2
v_call: TRBV5-5
clone_size: once
cdr3_nt: TGTGCCAGCAGCTTGGCCGGTAGCGGGAGGGCCGTAGGTCAAGAGACCCAGTACTTC
cdr3_aa: CASSLAGSGRAVGQETQYF

cdr3_length: 12
j_call: TRBJ1-1
d_call: .
v_call: TRBV19
clone_size: .
cdr3_nt: TGTGCCAGTAGTACGCAGGCCACTGAAGCTTTCTTT
cdr3_aa: CASSTQATEAFF

cdr3_length: 14
j_call: TRBJ2-7
d_call: .
v_call: TRBV3-1
clone_size: few
cdr3_nt: TGTGCCAGCAGGGCCCGGGGGAGCTCCTACGAGCAGTACTTC
cdr3_aa: CASRARGSSYEQYF

cdr3_length: 11
j_call: TRBJ1-2
d_call: TRBD1
v_call: TRBV29-1
clone_size: few
cdr3_nt: TGCAGCGTGGACAGGGGTAACGGCTACACCTTC
cdr3_aa: CSVDRGNGYTF

cdr3_length: 16
j_call: TRBJ1-1
d_call: TRBD1
v_call: TRBV18
clone_size: .
cdr3_nt: TGTGCCAGCTCAACGGGACAGGGGATTCCGAACACTGAAGCTTTCTTT
cdr3_aa: CASSTGQGIPNTEAFF

cdr3_length: 16
j_call: TRBJ2-1
d_call: .
v_call: TRBV2
clone_size: few
cdr3_nt: TGTGCCAGCAGTTACTCTTCGGCAGGTACCTACAATGAGCAGTTCTTC
cdr3_aa: CASSYSSAGTYNEQFF

cdr3_length: 13
j_call: TRBJ2-7
d_call: .
v_call: TRBV19
clone_size: .
cdr3_nt: TGTGCCAGTAGACTAACACCCTCCTACGAGCAGTACTTC
cdr3_aa: CASRLTPSYEQYF

cdr3_length: 15
j_call: TRBJ2-7
d_call: .
v_call: TRBV12-3/TRBV12-4
clone_size: many
cdr3_nt: TGTGCCAGCAGCCGTGCGGGACAGAGCTCCTACGAGCAGTACTTC
cdr3_aa: CASSRAGQSSYEQYF

cdr3_length: 17
j_call: TRBJ1-5
d_call: TRBD1
v_call: TRBV20-1
clone_size: many
cdr3_nt: TGCAGTGCTAGAGTGGCTGGAGGCAGGGGGCGCGGTCAGCCCCAGCATTTT
cdr3_aa: CSARVAGGRGRGQPQHF

cdr3_length: 13
j_call: TRBJ2-7
d_call: .
v_call: TRBV7-9
clone_size: few
cdr3_nt: TGTGCCAGCAGCTTCGACAGATACTACGAGCAGTACTTC
cdr3_aa: CASSFDRYYEQYF

cdr3_length: 14
j_call: TRBJ2-3
d_call: TRBD1
v_call: TRBV5-1
clone_size: .
cdr3_nt: TGCGCCAGCAGCCAAGACTCGACAGGGGATACGCAGTATTTT
cdr3_aa: CASSQDSTGDTQYF

cdr3_length: 15
j_call: TRBJ1-1
d_call: .
v_call: TRBV14
clone_size: many
cdr3_nt: TGTGCCAGCAGCCCATGGCCCAGGGCTTCCACTGAAGCTTTCTTT
cdr3_aa: CASSPWPRASTEAFF

cdr3_length: 17
j_call: TRBJ2-3
d_call: TRBD2
v_call: TRBV7-3
clone_size: few
cdr3_nt: TGTGCCAGCAGCCCGAGGGGAGCGGGAGGGCCTGGAGATACGCAGTATTTT
cdr3_aa: CASSPRGAGGPGDTQYF

cdr3_length: 12
j_call: TRBJ2-1
d_call: .
v_call: TRBV28
clone_size: many
cdr3_nt: TGTGCCAGCAGTTTCGGCAAGGGTGAGCAGTTCTTC
cdr3_aa: CASSFGKGEQFF

cdr3_length: 15
j_call: TRBJ2-2
d_call: TRBD1
v_call: TRBV5-1
clone_size: .
cdr3_nt: TGCGCCAGCAGCCAGGGGGTCAGCGACACCGGGGAGCTGTTTTTT
cdr3_aa: CASSQGVSDTGELFF

cdr3_length: 16
j_call: TRBJ1-4
d_call: .
v_call: TRBV28
clone_size: .
cdr3_nt: TGTGCCAGCAGTTTACCGCAGGGAATTCTAGGCGAAAAACTGTTTTTT
cdr3_aa: CASSLPQGILGEKLFF

cdr3_length: 16
j_call: TRBJ2-2
d_call: TRBD1
v_call: TRBV5-6
clone_size: .
cdr3_nt: TGTGCCAGCAGCTTGGTAGGGACAGGGAGCACCGGGGAGCTGTTTTTT
cdr3_aa: CASSLVGTGSTGELFF

cdr3_length: 12
j_call: TRBJ2-7
d_call: .
v_call: TRBV28
clone_size: many
cdr3_nt: TGTGCCAGCAGTTCGACGGAGATCGAGCAGTACTTC
cdr3_aa: CASSSTEIEQYF

cdr3_length: 13
j_call: TRBJ1-1
d_call: .
v_call: TRBV5-6
clone_size: .
cdr3_nt: TGTGCCAGCAGCTTATGGGGGAGCTACGAAGCTTTCTTT
cdr3_aa: CASSLWGSYEAFF

cdr3_length: 13
j_call: TRBJ2-7
d_call: .
v_call: TRBV12-3/TRBV12-4
clone_size: many
cdr3_nt: TGTGCCAGCAAGGGGATTACCGCCTACGAGCAGTACTTC
cdr3_aa: CASKGITAYEQYF

cdr3_length: 16
j_call: TRBJ2-1
d_call: TRBD2
v_call: TRBV3-1
clone_size: many
cdr3_nt: TGTGCCAGCAGCTCCCTCCTAGCGGGAGGGCCCCATGAGCAGTTCTTC
cdr3_aa: CASSSLLAGGPHEQFF

cdr3_length: 14
j_call: TRBJ1-4
d_call: TRBD1
v_call: TRBV20-1
clone_size: .
cdr3_nt: TGCAGTGCTAAGGACAGGGGAATGACTGAAAAACTGTTTTTT
cdr3_aa: CSAKDRGMTEKLFF

cdr3_length: 14
j_call: TRBJ1-5
d_call: TRBD1
v_call: TRBV27
clone_size: .
cdr3_nt: TGTGCCAGCAGTTTCGGACAGGGGACCCAGCCCCAGCATTTT
cdr3_aa: CASSFGQGTQPQHF

cdr3_length: 14
j_call: TRBJ2-7
d_call: TRBD1
v_call: TRBV11-2
clone_size: once
cdr3_nt: TGTGCCAGCAGCCCGCCGGGACAGGGTTGCGAGCAGTACTTC
cdr3_aa: CASSPPGQGCEQYF

cdr3_length: 14
j_call: TRBJ2-7
d_call: .
v_call: TRBV20-1
clone_size: .
cdr3_nt: TGCAGTGCATTCCGTGGGACGGACGCCTACGAGCAGTACTTC
cdr3_aa: CSAFRGTDAYEQYF

cdr3_length: 14
j_call: TRBJ1-5
d_call: TRBD1
v_call: TRBV2
clone_size: many
cdr3_nt: TGTGCCAGCCAATGGGACAGGGGAAATCAGCCCCAGCATTTT
cdr3_aa: CASQWDRGNQPQHF

cdr3_length: 17
j_call: TRBJ2-5
d_call: TRBD2
v_call: TRBV15
clone_size: .
cdr3_nt: TGTGCCACCAGCAGAGTGCTACTAGCGGGATTTCAAGAGACCCAGTACTTC
cdr3_aa: CATSRVLLAGFQETQYF

cdr3_length: 15
j_call: TRBJ2-1
d_call: TRBD2
v_call: TRBV6-1
clone_size: few
cdr3_nt: TGTGCCAGCAGTGCTAGCGGTCAGGTGAACAATGAGCAGTTCTTC
cdr3_aa: CASSASGQVNNEQFF

cdr3_length: 14
j_call: TRBJ1-4
d_call: .
v_call: TRBV30
clone_size: many
cdr3_nt: TGTGCCTGGAGTGAGGGCACCCTGAACGAAAAACTGTTTTTT
cdr3_aa: CAWSEGTLNEKLFF

cdr3_length: 13
j_call: TRBJ1-1
d_call: TRBD1
v_call: TRBV7-9
clone_size: few
cdr3_nt: TGTGCCAGCAGCTGGGTACAGGGGGCTGAAGCTTTCTTT
cdr3_aa: CASSWVQGAEAFF

cdr3_length: 13
j_call: TRBJ2-2
d_call: .
v_call: TRBV28
clone_size: many
cdr3_nt: TGTGCCAGCAGTGAAGACTCCACCGGGGAGCTGTTTTTT
cdr3_aa: CASSEDSTGELFF

cdr3_length: 22
j_call: TRBJ1-1
d_call: TRBD1
v_call: TRBV6-1
clone_size: .
cdr3_nt: TGTGCCAGCAGACCCCTGCGTTTCCCCCGGGGGAGGGGAACAGGGGGGAACACTGAAGCTTTCTTT
cdr3_aa: CASRPLRFPRGRGTGGNTEAFF

cdr3_length: 13
j_call: TRBJ1-5
d_call: .
v_call: TRBV27
clone_size: many
cdr3_nt: TGTGCCAGCAGTGTCAGAGGCAATCAGCCCCAGCATTTT
cdr3_aa: CASSVRGNQPQHF

cdr3_length: 13
j_call: TRBJ1-5
d_call: .
v_call: TRBV19
clone_size: .
cdr3_nt: TGTGCCAGTAGTATAAAGGGAGCGCAGCCCCAGCATTTT
cdr3_aa: CASSIKGAQPQHF

cdr3_length: 15
j_call: TRBJ2-2
d_call: TRBD1
v_call: TRBV28
clone_size: many
cdr3_nt: TGTGCCAGCAGTTTAGGGTACAGGGGGTCCGGGGAGCTGTTTTTT
cdr3_aa: CASSLGYRGSGELFF

cdr3_length: 15
j_call: TRBJ2-3
d_call: TRBD2
v_call: TRBV2
clone_size: .
cdr3_nt: TGTGCCAGCAGTGAAGATAGCGGGAGGGCAGATACGCAGTATTTT
cdr3_aa: CASSEDSGRADTQYF

cdr3_length: 15
j_call: TRBJ2-1
d_call: .
v_call: TRBV3-1
clone_size: many
cdr3_nt: TGTGCCAGCAGCCAAGCAGCGGGTCTTTACAATGAGCAGTTCTTC
cdr3_aa: CASSQAAGLYNEQFF

cdr3_length: 15
j_call: TRBJ2-3
d_call: .
v_call: TRBV29-1
clone_size: many
cdr3_nt: TGCAGCGTTTCCCCCTCTGGAGCGGGCGCAGATACGCAGTATTTT
cdr3_aa: CSVSPSGAGADTQYF